These 4 T cell receptor beta chains were sequenced from one sample in a study of T-cell reconstitution after alpha-beta-depleted transplantation in children. Preparation of the TCRbeta library used unique molecular identifiers. TCRdb re-analysed the PCR reads in MiXCR, keeping a single row per CDR3 protein. The table lists fewer than 550,000 distinct CDR3 sequences, about a tenth of them singletons. This material consisted of PBMCs from the stem cell graft donor, taken from the stem cell graft. The receptor set was obtained from a human donor who donated a stem cell graft to a child with acute myeloid leukemia.

Regarding this clonotype: This may arise from a read error, as a much more abundant clone is one base away. The chain carries TRBV2 and TRBJ1-1; maybe TRBD1 (5 bases). V dropped 10 bases and J dropped 4 bases, with 19 bases sitting between them. CDR3 size: 14 residues. Germline lookup yields CDR1 SNHLY and CDR2 FYNNEI. The CDR3 DNA reads as TGTGCCACCAGCCTCCGGGCAGGGCCCACTGAAGCTTTCTTT. The encoded protein is CATSLRAGPTEAFF.

This clonotype has just a few counts. The CDR3 loop reads CASSLSRNEQFF. The CDR3 DNA reads TGTGCCAGCAGCTTAAGTCGGAATGAGCAGTTCTTC. The rearrangement joins TRBV7-8 to TRBJ2-1; D uncertain. Germline V gives CDR1 SGHVS, CDR2 FQNEAQ. V lost 2 bases to trimming and J lost 7 bases, with 6 bases between them. The CDR3 loop spans 12 amino acids. The entire variable domain, with the rest obtained from reference TRBV7-8 and TRBJ2-1, is as follows: GAGVSQSPRYKVAKRGQDVALRCDPISGHVSLFWYQQALGQGPEFLTYFQNEAQLDKSGLPSDRFFAERPEGSVSTLKIQRTQQEDSAVYLCASSLSRNEQFFGPGTRLTVL.

The table lists this clonotype with a few counts. CDR3 region: CASRPLQAPNTEAFF. In nucleotides, the CDR3 is TGCGCCAGCAGACCCTTACAGGCACCGAACACTGAAGCTTTCTTT. The chain recombines TRBV5-1 with TRBJ1-1, with a weak D call TRBD1 (5 bases). CDR1 and CDR2 from the germline V gene are SGHRS and YFSETQ. The V and J ends lost 5 bases and 1 base respectively, with 15 bases between them. The CDR3 runs to 15 residues.

The genes are TRBV9 and TRBJ2-3, with 13 bases fitting TRBD2. Trimming took 3 bases from V and 4 from J; bases not matched to a gene: 14. The CDR3 contains 19 residues. Germline values: CDR1 SGDLS, CDR2 YYNGEE. The CDR3 region is CASSEPTSGRFFESDTQYF. CDR3 DNA: TGTGCCAGCAGCGAACCGACTAGCGGGAGGTTCTTTGAATCAGATACGCAGTATTTT. Complete variable domain (other parts from reference TRBV9 and TRBJ2-3): DSGVTQTPKHLITATGQRVTLRCSPRSGDLSVYWYQQSLDQGLQFLIQYYNGEERAKGNILERFSAQQFPDLHSELNLSSLELGDSALYFCASSEPTSGRFFESDTQYFGPGTRLTVL.